A selection of T cell receptor beta chains follows, all from one sample in a study of T cell responses to AZD1222 COVID-19 vaccine. The table came from immunoSEQ multiplex PCR; TCRdb's copy has only in-frame clones and leaves some out. The sample holds about 90,000 clones, almost 90% seen once. Sequences were derived from peripheral blood, sampled on day 0 of MenACWY control vaccination. The receptors derive from an adult in good health. Both conserved end residues are part of each CDR3. Fields, in order: D gene, clone size, V gene, CDR3 protein. A D gene is named only where the DNA matches it firmly. Size tells how often a clone was seen (once, few, many) or the class of an expanded clone, and some rows leave it out.

NA NA TRBV6-5 CASRRSGPENIQYF
TRBD1 NA TRBV5-4 CASSARYSGTDNTEAFF
NA NA TRBV12-3/TRBV12-4 CASRNGGREKLFF
NA NA TRBV9 CASSPSGTSAEKLFF
TRBD1 NA TRBV19 CASSTAFRDRPHYGYTF
TRBD1 once TRBV5-1 CASSLGTGGRSNQPQHF
TRBD1 NA TRBV5-1 CASTSDGQGWYF
NA NA TRBV2 CASSEDRLPDGYTF
NA few TRBV7-2 CASSLQGYNEQFF
TRBD1 NA TRBV5-1 CASSLATGTGFGTEAFF
TRBD1 NA TRBV11-2 CASSLGRDRGRTGELFF
NA NA TRBV4-3 CASSRTRGSGNTIYF
TRBD2 NA TRBV19 CASSMRTSGQETQYF
TRBD2 NA TRBV11-1 CASSFGGSYEQYF
NA NA TRBV21-1 CASSNPPGQYEQYF
NA once TRBV6-6 CASTPRADSPTEAFF
NA NA TRBV7-2 CASSVYSNQPQHF
TRBD1 NA TRBV4-2 CASSQVWDRGNSPLHF
NA NA TRBV19 CASSIKGGYGYTF
TRBD1 NA TRBV4-1 CASSYGQTGGGQPQHF
NA NA TRBV5-6 CASSLGRGYGYTF
NA NA TRBV11-2 CASSLDHGGLHTEAFF
NA NA TRBV5-4 CASSLEGGEENQPQHF
NA NA TRBV19 CASSIQQDNSPLHF
NA NA TRBV19 CASQIYSNQPQHF
TRBD1 once TRBV19 CATTDRAKTTEAFF
NA NA TRBV30 CAWSLKGGDGNQPQHF
NA NA TRBV28 CASSLFSNQPQHF
NA NA TRBV30 CAWSFGNEKLFF
NA NA TRBV9 CASSVVPQGGTEAFF
TRBD1 NA TRBV29-1 CSVTLHQGATNEKLFF
NA NA TRBV29-1 CTARDNYGYTF
NA NA TRBV12-3/TRBV12-4 CASRTQTSYGYTF
TRBD1 NA TRBV28 CASRQTGGLYNEQFF
NA NA TRBV5-1 CASSLPENYGYTF
NA NA TRBV10-3 CAISGWTTSSYEQYF
TRBD2 NA TRBV28 CASKVAGPPYEQYF
NA NA TRBV30 CAWSPLVVNTQYF
TRBD1 NA TRBV30 CAWSRGTGYNYGYTF
NA NA TRBV30 CAWTEWGQGLSTDTQYF